This record looks at one T cell receptor beta chain sequence and its context. Its specificity is not known. This sample was taken from a study of ipilimumab plus nivolumab after autologous stem cell transplantation. Regarding the study as a whole: The authors say TCR, Treg and microbiome findings warrant further study.

TCRdb keeps only in-frame clones here, not all; method: immunoSEQ multiplex PCR. The table shows 10,000 to 15,000 clones, with 60% to 75% occurring only once. Checkpoint therapy with ipilimumab 1 mg/kg began 14 to 28 days after transplant. Through week 26, nivolumab 3 mg/kg IV was given weeks 1, 4, 7, 10, then biweekly. The germline V gene encodes CDR1 SGHVS and CDR2 FNYEAQ. The CDR3 spans 13 residues. V lost 5 bases, J lost 2 bases, and 7 bases lay in between. V gene TRBV7-6 combines with J gene TRBJ2-1; D tentatively fits TRBD1 or TRBD2 (5 bases each). The sample was PBMCs, taken in a trial of ipilimumab plus nivolumab as post-transplant consolidation. The receptor's source is a male donor with diffuse large B-cell lymphoma. The CDR3 is CASSPGPYNEQFF. Here the CDR3 DNA reads TGTGCCAGCAGCCCGGGGCCCTACAATGAGCAGTTCTTC. Variable domain in full (rest from reference TRBV7-6 and TRBJ2-1): GAGVSQSPRYKVTKRGQDVALRCDPISGHVSLYWYRQALGQGPEFLTYFNYEAQQDKSGLPNDRFSAERPEGSISTLTIQRTEQRDSAMYRCASSPGPYNEQFFGPGTRLTVL.